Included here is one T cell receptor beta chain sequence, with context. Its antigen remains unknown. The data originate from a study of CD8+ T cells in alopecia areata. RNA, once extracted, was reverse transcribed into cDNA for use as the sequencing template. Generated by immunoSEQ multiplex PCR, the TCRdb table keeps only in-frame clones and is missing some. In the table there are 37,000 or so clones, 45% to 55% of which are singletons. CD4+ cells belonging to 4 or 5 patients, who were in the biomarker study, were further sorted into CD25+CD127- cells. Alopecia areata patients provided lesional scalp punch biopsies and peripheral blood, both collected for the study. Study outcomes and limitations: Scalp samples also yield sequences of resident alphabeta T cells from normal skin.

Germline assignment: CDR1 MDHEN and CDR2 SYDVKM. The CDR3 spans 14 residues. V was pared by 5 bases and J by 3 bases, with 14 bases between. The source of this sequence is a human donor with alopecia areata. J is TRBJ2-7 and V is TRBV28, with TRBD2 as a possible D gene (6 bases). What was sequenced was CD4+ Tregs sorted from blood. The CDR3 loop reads CASSPSLTSYEQYF. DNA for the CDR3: TGTGCCAGCAGTCCCTCTTTGACTAGCTACGAGCAGTACTTC.